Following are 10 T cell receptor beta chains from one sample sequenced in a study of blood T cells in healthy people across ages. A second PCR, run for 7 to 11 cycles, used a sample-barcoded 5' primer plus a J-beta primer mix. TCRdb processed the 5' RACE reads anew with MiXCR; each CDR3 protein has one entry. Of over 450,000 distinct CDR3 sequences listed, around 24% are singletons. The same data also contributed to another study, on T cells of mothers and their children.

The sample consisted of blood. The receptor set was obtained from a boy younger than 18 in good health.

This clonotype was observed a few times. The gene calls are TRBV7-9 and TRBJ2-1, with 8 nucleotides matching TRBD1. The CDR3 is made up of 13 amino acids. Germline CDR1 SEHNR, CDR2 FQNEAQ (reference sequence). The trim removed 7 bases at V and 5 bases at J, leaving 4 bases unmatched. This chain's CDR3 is CASKGQANNEQFF. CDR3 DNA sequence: TGTGCCAGCAAGGGACAGGCTAACAATGAGCAGTTCTTC. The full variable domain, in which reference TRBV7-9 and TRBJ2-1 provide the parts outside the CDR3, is DTGVSQNPRHKITKRGQNVTFRCDPISEHNRLYWYRQTLGQGPEFLTYFQNEAQLEKSRLLSDRFSAERPKGSFSTLEIQRTEQGDSAMYLCASKGQANNEQFFGPGTRLTVL.

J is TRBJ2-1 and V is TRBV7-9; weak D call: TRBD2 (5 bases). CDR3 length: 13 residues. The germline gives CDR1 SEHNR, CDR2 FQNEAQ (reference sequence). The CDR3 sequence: CEVRVSSYNEQFF. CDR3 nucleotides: TGTGAGGTGCGGGTCAGCTCCTACAATGAGCAGTTCTTC.

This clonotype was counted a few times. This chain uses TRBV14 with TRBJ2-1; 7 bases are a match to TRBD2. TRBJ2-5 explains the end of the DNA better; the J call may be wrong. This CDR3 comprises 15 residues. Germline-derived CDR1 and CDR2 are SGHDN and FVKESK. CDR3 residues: CASSSRTRFYETQYF. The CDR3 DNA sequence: TGTGCCAGCAGCTCCCGGACTAGATTTTACGAGACCCAGTACTTC.

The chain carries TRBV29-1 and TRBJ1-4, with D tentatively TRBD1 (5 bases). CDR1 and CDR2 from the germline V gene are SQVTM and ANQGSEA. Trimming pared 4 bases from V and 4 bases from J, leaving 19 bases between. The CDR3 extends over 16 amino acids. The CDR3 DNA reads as TGCAGCGTTGTTCAGGGTGTCGGCTCCTTTAATGAAAAACTGTTTTTT. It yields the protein CSVVQGVGSFNEKLFF. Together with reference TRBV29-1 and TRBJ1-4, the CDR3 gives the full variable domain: SAVISQKPSRDICQRGTSLTIQCQVDSQVTMMFWYRQQPGQSLTLIATANQGSEATYESGFVIDKFPISRPNLTFSTLTVSNMSPEDSSIYLCSVVQGVGSFNEKLFFGSGTQLSVL.

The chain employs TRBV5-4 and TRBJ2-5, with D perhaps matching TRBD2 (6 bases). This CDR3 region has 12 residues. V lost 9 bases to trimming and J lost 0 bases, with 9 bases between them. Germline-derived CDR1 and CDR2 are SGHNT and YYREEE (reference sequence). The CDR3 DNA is TGTGCCACCGGGGGAAACCAAGAGACCCAGTACTTC. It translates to CATGGNQETQYF.

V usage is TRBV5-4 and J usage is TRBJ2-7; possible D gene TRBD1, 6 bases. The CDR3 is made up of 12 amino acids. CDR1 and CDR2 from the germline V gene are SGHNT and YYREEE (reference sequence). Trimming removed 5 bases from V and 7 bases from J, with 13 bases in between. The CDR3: CASSSGTSEQYF. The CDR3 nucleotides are TGTGCCAGCAGTTCCGGGACATCTGAGCAGTACTTC.

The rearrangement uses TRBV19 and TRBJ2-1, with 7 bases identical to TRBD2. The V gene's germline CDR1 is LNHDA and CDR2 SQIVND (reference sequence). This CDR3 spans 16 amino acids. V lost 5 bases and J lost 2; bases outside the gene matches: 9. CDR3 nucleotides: TGTGCCAGTAGTCTGCGGGGGTCAATTCCCTACAATGAGCAGTTCTTC. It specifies CASSLRGSIPYNEQFF.

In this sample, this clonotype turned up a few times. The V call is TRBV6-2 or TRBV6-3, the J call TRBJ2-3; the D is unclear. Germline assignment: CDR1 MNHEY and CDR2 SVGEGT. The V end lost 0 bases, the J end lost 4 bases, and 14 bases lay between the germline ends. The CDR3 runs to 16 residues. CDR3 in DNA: TGTGCCAGCAGTTACTCGTGGCTAACCCAGTCAGATACGCAGTATTTT. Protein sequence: CASSYSWLTQSDTQYF.

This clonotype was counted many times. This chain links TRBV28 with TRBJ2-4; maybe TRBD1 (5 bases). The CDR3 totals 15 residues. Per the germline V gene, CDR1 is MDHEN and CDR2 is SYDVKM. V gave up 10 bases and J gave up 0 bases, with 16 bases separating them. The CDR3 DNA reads TGTGCCACCGGACACCCCGAAGTAGCCAAAAACATTCAGTACTTC. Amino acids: CATGHPEVAKNIQYF.

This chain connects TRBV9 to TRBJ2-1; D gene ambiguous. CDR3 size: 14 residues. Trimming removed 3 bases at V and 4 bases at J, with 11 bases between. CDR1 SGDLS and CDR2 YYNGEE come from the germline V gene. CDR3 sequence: CASSGTAQYNEQFF. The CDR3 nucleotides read TGTGCCAGCAGCGGGACGGCGCAGTACAATGAGCAGTTCTTC.